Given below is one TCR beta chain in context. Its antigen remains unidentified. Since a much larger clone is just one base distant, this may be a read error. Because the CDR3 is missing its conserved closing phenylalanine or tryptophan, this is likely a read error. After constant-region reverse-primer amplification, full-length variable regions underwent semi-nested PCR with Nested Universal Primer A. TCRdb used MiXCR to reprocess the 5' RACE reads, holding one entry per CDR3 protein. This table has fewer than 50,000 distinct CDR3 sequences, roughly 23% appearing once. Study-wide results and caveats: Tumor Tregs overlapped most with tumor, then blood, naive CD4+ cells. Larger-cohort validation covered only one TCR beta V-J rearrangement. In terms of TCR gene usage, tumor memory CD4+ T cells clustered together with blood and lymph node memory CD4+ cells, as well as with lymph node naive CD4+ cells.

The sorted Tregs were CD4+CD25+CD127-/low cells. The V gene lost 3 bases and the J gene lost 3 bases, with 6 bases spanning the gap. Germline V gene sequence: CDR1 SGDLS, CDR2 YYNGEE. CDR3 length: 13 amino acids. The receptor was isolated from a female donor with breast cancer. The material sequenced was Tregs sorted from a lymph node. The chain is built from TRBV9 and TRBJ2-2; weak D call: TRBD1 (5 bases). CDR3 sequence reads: CASSGRDTGELFL. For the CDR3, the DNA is TGTGCCAGCAGCGGCAGGGACACCGGGGAGCTGTTTCTT.